Listed below are T cell receptor beta chains from one sample, sequenced in a study of blood T cell repertoires in COVID-19. Sequenced by immunoSEQ multiplex PCR; TCRdb stores in-frame clones only, minus some. The sample gives 200,000 or so clones, roughly nine tenths of which show up once; roughly 2.7% is in the top ten. Sequencing input: PBMCs or T cells enriched from blood (not recorded which). These receptors came from a woman in her thirties who had recovered from COVID-19. Each CDR3 is given with its conserved first and last residue. A D gene is named only where the DNA matches it firmly. Clone sizes are given selectively: once, few, many, or a class where the clone is expanded.

j_call v_call d_call clone_size cdr3_nt cdr3_aa
TRBJ1-2 TRBV29-1 NA NA TGCAGCGTTGTAAGGGGGGGGCTTGACTATGGCTACACCTTC CSVVRGGLDYGYTF
TRBJ2-1 TRBV27 NA once TGTGCCAGCAGTTTTATAGCCAGAGCCTACAATGAGCAGTTCTTC CASSFIARAYNEQFF
TRBJ2-7 TRBV4-1 TRBD1 NA TGCGCCAGCAGCCATTCGACAGGGACCTACGAGCAGTACTTC CASSHSTGTYEQYF
TRBJ1-1 TRBV3-1/TRBV3-2 NA NA TGTGCCAGCAGCCAAGGCGCTCAGGGTCCGCACACTGAAGCTTTCTTT CASSQGAQGPHTEAFF
TRBJ2-1 TRBV5-6 NA NA TGTGCCAGCAGCTTGTTATCCGCGACTAACTCCTACAATGAGCAGTTCTTC CASSLLSATNSYNEQFF
TRBJ2-3 TRBV18 NA NA TGTGCCAGCTCACCAGAGGCGGGACAGACGCAGTATTTT CASSPEAGQTQYF
TRBJ2-7 TRBV5-1 TRBD2 NA TGCGCCAGCAGCTCAGCGGGGCGGCCCTACGAGCAGTACTTC CASSSAGRPYEQYF
TRBJ2-7 TRBV13 TRBD2 NA TGTGCCAGCAGCTTTCCCAGGACTAGCGAGCAGTATTTC CASSFPRTSEQYF
TRBJ1-1 TRBV23-1 NA NA TGCGCCAGCAGTCAATCGCCACTGAGACAGCCAACTTGGCCGACTGAAGCTTTCTTT CASSQSPLRQPTWPTEAFF
TRBJ2-2 TRBV5-6 NA NA TGTGCCAGCAGAAGCAGGGTTGGGTCTCCGAACACCGGGGAGCTGTTTTTT CASRSRVGSPNTGELFF
TRBJ1-1 TRBV5-1 NA NA TGCGCCAGCAGGGGAGCGAACACTGAAGCTTTCTTT CASRGANTEAFF
TRBJ2-7 TRBV9 NA NA TGTGCCAGCAGCACCAAGCCCCTTTCCGGTGAGCAGTACTTC CASSTKPLSGEQYF
TRBJ2-7 TRBV5-1 NA NA TGCGCCAGCAGCCCCGGGACTGTATCCTACGAGCAGTACTTC CASSPGTVSYEQYF
TRBJ1-2 TRBV12-3/TRBV12-4 NA NA TGTGCCAGCAGTTTACAGGGGCCCTATGGCTACACCTTC CASSLQGPYGYTF
TRBJ1-1 TRBV7-9 NA NA TGTGCCAGCAGCCCCGTCCAATGGGGGGTGAACACTGAAGCTTTCTTT CASSPVQWGVNTEAFF
TRBJ1-4 TRBV19 NA NA TGTGCCAGTAGTATTTCCCCATCTAATGAAAAACTGTTTTTT CASSISPSNEKLFF
TRBJ2-5 TRBV5-1 TRBD1 NA TGCGCCAGCAGCTTGGCTCTTACAGGGGCCCAAGAGACCCAGTACTTC CASSLALTGAQETQYF
TRBJ2-3 TRBV19 TRBD1 NA TGTGCCAGTAGTAGGGGGACAGGGGGATTCACAGATACGCAGTATTTT CASSRGTGGFTDTQYF
TRBJ1-1 TRBV9 NA NA TGTGCCAGCAGCCCCGGGTCACGGGGATTTGAAGCTTTCTTT CASSPGSRGFEAFF
TRBJ1-1 TRBV10-3 TRBD1 NA TGTGCCATCACGGCAGGGGGCACTGAAGCTTTCTTT CAITAGGTEAFF
TRBJ2-2 TRBV5-6 TRBD1 once TGTGCCAGCAGCCCCAAGACAGGGTGGTTGGGTCTGGACACCGGGGAGCTGTTTTTT CASSPKTGWLGLDTGELFF
TRBJ2-7 TRBV4-3 TRBD2 NA TGCGCCAGCAGCCAAGATATCGCGGGAGGGGACGAGCAGTACTTC CASSQDIAGGDEQYF
TRBJ2-5 TRBV9 NA NA TGTGCCAGCAGCGTAGACCCGGACAGCCAAGAGACCCAGTACTTC CASSVDPDSQETQYF
TRBJ1-2 TRBV19 NA NA TGTGCCACCGGTAATCAGGACTTCTATGGCTACACCTTC CATGNQDFYGYTF
TRBJ1-6 TRBV5-6 NA NA TGTGCCAGCAGCTTCGCCAGCTCCTATAATTCACCCCTCCACTTT CASSFASSYNSPLHF
TRBJ2-5 TRBV25-1 TRBD1 once TGTGCCAGCAGTGAATATGGGGGACAGGGCTGGGAGACCCAGTACTTC CASSEYGGQGWETQYF
TRBJ2-7 TRBV6-2/TRBV6-3 TRBD1 NA TGTGCCAGCAGCCACCCGGGACAGGGGATCTACGAGCAGTACTTC CASSHPGQGIYEQYF
TRBJ2-7 TRBV6-5 NA NA TGTGCCAGCAGTACCAGCTACGAGCAGTACTTC CASSTSYEQYF
TRBJ1-6 TRBV6-4 TRBD1 NA TGTGCCAGCAGTGACTCGAAAGGGGGCAACTCACCCCTCCACTTT CASSDSKGGNSPLHF
TRBJ1-2 TRBV7-2 TRBD1 once TGTGCCAGCAGCGCCCGGGACAGCTTGACTAACTATGGCTACACCTTC CASSARDSLTNYGYTF
TRBJ1-2 TRBV5-1 NA NA TGCGCCAGCAGCTTGGGGGACACGACTGTGGGCTACACCTTC CASSLGDTTVGYTF
TRBJ1-2 TRBV5-1 NA NA TGCGCCAGCAGCTTGGAAGCCTCCCTGAACTATGGCTACACCTTC CASSLEASLNYGYTF
TRBJ1-4 TRBV7-9 NA NA TGTGCCAGCAGCTTAGGGGGACATCCTAAACTGTTTTTT CASSLGGHPKLFF
TRBJ2-2 TRBV3-1/TRBV3-2 NA NA TGTGCCAGCAGCCCGCGGCGACTAGAAAGATATTTAAAAAACACCGGGGAGCTGTTTTTT CASSPRRLERYLKNTGELFF
TRBJ2-1 TRBV19 TRBD1 NA TGTGCCAGTAGACCGGGACAGGGGTATGAGCAGTTCTTC CASRPGQGYEQFF
TRBJ1-1 TRBV3-1/TRBV3-2 TRBD1 NA TGTGCCAGCAGCCAAACCGACAGGGCTGAAGCTTTCTTT CASSQTDRAEAFF
TRBJ2-7 TRBV9 TRBD1 NA TGTGCCAGCAGCGTAGGAGGGGGCGGCTACGAGCAGTACTTC CASSVGGGGYEQYF
TRBJ2-7 TRBV20-1 TRBD2 NA TGCAGTGCTAGGGCCTCGGGAGGGCAGTACTTC CSARASGGQYF
TRBJ2-1 TRBV21-1 NA NA TGTGCCACTCGATTACAGGGTAGGAATGAGCAGTTCTTC CATRLQGRNEQFF
TRBJ1-6 TRBV10-1 TRBD1 NA TGCGCCAGCAGTGAATGGACAGGACCAACGCCTTCCAATTCACCCCTCCACTTT CASSEWTGPTPSNSPLHF
TRBJ1-1 TRBV18 NA NA TGTGCCAGCTCACTAGATGACAGATTTGAAGCTTTCTTT CASSLDDRFEAFF
TRBJ2-7 TRBV5-1 TRBD2 NA TGCGCCAGCAGCGCTCGGTCCGGACTAGGTCTCCACGAGCAGTACTTC CASSARSGLGLHEQYF
TRBJ2-2 TRBV7-3 NA NA TGTGCCAGCAGGCTGACAGCGAACACCGGGGAGCTGTTTTTT CASRLTANTGELFF
TRBJ1-6 TRBV6-5 TRBD1 NA TGTGCCAGCAGTCGACAGGGGAATTCACCCCTCCACTTT CASSRQGNSPLHF
TRBJ1-5 TRBV9 NA NA TGTGCCAGCAGCGCAGACGGGGATCAGCCCCAGCATTTT CASSADGDQPQHF
TRBJ2-1 TRBV9 NA NA TGTGCCAGCAGCACCCGGGATTTAACCTACAATGAGCAGTTCTTC CASSTRDLTYNEQFF
TRBJ1-3 TRBV10-3 TRBD1 NA TGTGCCATCAGTGCCGGGACAGGGACCAACTCTGGAAACACCATATATTTT CAISAGTGTNSGNTIYF
TRBJ2-5 TRBV7-2 NA few TGTGCCAGCAGCTTAGTGGCTAGTTTTGAGACCCAGTACTTC CASSLVASFETQYF
TRBJ1-6 TRBV4-2 TRBD1 many TGTGCCAGCAGCCAAAGGGAGGGACAGGGGGCGGTGGCACCCCTCCACTTT CASSQREGQGAVAPLHF
TRBJ2-1 TRBV7-3 NA NA TGTGCCAGCAGGCCCGGGACTCGATGGAATGAGCAGTTCTTC CASRPGTRWNEQFF
TRBJ2-3 TRBV7-9 NA NA TGTGCCAGCGCCAGTGGGGGGTTGACAGATACGCAGTATTTT CASASGGLTDTQYF
TRBJ1-6 TRBV15 NA NA TGTGCCACCAGCAGAGATGATTGGGGGGGAAAAGGATCACCCCTCCACTTT CATSRDDWGGKGSPLHF
TRBJ1-2 TRBV6-5 NA NA TGTGCCAGCAGTTACGGGACTGCCAACTATGGCTACACCTTC CASSYGTANYGYTF